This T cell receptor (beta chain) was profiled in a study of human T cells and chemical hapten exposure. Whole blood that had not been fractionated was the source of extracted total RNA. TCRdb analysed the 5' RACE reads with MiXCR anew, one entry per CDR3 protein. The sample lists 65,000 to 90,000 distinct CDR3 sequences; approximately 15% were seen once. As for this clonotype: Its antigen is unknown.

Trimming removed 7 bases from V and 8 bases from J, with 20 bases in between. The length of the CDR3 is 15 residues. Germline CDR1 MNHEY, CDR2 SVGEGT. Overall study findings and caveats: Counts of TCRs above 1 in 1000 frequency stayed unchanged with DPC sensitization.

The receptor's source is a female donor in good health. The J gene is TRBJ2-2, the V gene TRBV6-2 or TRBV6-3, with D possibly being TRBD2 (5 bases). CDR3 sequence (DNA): TGTGCCAGCACCCGCTTTGGTGCGGGTCAGGGGGAGCTGTTTTTT. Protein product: CASTRFGAGQGELFF.